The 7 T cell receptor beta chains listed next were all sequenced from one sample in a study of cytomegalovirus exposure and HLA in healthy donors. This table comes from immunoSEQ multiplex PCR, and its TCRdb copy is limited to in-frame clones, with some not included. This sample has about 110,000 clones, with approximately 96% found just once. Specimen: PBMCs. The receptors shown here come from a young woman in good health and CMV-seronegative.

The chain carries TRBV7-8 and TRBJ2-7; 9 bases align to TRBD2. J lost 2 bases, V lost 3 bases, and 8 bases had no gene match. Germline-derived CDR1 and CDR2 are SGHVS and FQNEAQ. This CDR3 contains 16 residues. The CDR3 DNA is TGTGCCAGCAGCTTTATCGGTCTAGCGGGGCCCTACGAGCAGTACTTC. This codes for CASSFIGLAGPYEQYF. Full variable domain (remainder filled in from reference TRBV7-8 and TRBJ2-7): GAGVSQSPRYKVAKRGQDVALRCDPISGHVSLFWYQQALGQGPEFLTYFQNEAQLDKSGLPSDRFFAERPEGSVSTLKIQRTQQEDSAVYLCASSFIGLAGPYEQYFGPGTRLTVT.

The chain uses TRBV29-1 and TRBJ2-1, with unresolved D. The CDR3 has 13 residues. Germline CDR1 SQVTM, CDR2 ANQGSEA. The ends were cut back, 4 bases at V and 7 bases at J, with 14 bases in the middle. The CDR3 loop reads CSVVPQAPNEQFF. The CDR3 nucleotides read TGCAGCGTTGTTCCGCAGGCCCCGAATGAGCAGTTCTTC.

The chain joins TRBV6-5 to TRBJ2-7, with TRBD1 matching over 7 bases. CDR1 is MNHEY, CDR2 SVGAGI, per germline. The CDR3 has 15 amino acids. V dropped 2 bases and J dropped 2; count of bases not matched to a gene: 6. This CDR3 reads CASSYTGQSTYEQYF. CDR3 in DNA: TGTGCCAGCAGTTACACGGGACAGAGCACCTACGAGCAGTACTTC.

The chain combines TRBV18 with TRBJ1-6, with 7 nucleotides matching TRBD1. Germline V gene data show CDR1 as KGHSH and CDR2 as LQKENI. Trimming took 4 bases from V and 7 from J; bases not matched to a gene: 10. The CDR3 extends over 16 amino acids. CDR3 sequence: CASSRDGTAFNSPLHF. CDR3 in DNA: TGTGCCAGCTCACGAGATGGGACAGCCTTCAATTCACCCCTCCACTTT.

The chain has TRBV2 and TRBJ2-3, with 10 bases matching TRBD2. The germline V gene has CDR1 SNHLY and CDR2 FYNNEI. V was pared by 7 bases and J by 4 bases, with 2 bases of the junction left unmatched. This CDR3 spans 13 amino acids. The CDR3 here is CASKAGGPDTQYF. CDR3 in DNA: TGTGCCAGCAAAGCGGGGGGGCCAGATACGCAGTATTTT.

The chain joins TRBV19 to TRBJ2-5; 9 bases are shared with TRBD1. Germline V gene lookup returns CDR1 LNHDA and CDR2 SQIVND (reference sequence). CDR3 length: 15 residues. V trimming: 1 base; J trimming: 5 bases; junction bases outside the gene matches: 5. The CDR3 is CASSIVGTGWETQYF. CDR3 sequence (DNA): TGTGCCAGTAGTATAGTCGGGACAGGGTGGGAGACCCAGTACTTC.

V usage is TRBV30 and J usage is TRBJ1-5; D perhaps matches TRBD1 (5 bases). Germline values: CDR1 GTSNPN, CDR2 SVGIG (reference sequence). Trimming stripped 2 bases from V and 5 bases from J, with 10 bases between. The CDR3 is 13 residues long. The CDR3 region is CAWSRTLDQPQHF. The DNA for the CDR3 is TGTGCCTGGAGTCGGACATTGGATCAGCCCCAGCATTTT.